Listed below are T cell receptor beta chains from one sample, sequenced in a study of T cells in Graves' hyperthyroidism and ophthalmopathy. MiXCR, applied by TCRdb to the multiplex PCR reads, yields one record per CDR3 protein. Of some 740,000 distinct CDR3 sequences in the sample, approximately 14% are singletons; the top ten hold about 10%. Sequencing was carried out using blood. These receptors came from a woman aged 18-29 years with Graves' hyperthyroidism. Each CDR3 is given with its conserved first and last residue.

v_call: TRBV3-1
cdr3_aa: CASSQDTTDTQYF

v_call: TRBV12-3/TRBV12-4
cdr3_aa: CASSFYGTEAFF

v_call: TRBV2
cdr3_aa: CASSLPSSGTSGSRSYEQYF

v_call: TRBV18
cdr3_aa: CAIPLRGSDTQYF

v_call: TRBV9
cdr3_aa: CASSAGGARLNEQYF

v_call: TRBV18
cdr3_aa: CASSPPDRGQDYGYTF

v_call: TRBV20-1
cdr3_aa: CSARRGGGSVGLFF

v_call: TRBV7-2
cdr3_aa: CASSYGTGGTYEQFF

v_call: TRBV20-1
cdr3_aa: CSATSGTPEQFF

v_call: TRBV24-1
cdr3_aa: CATSDSQGARQPQHF

v_call: TRBV30
cdr3_aa: CAWSHQGMTNEKLFF

v_call: TRBV12-3/TRBV12-4
cdr3_aa: CASSPEFRAGVTGNTIYF

v_call: TRBV5-4
cdr3_aa: CASSSPRADEQFF

v_call: TRBV20-1
cdr3_aa: CSANQGGKTQYF

v_call: TRBV5-6
cdr3_aa: CASSLLSGPSYEQYF

v_call: TRBV7-2
cdr3_aa: CASSLAREAFF

v_call: TRBV2
cdr3_aa: CASSLSLAGGPWVFNEQFF

v_call: TRBV20-1
cdr3_aa: CSASPLGQGNTEAFF

v_call: TRBV6-2/TRBV6-3
cdr3_aa: CASSYEGFANTGELFF

v_call: TRBV30
cdr3_aa: CAWRLSGGHYGYTF

v_call: TRBV5-5
cdr3_aa: CASSLVGGRTEAFF

v_call: TRBV7-9
cdr3_aa: CASSFAMTSTDTQYF

v_call: TRBV6-1
cdr3_aa: CASSEAALGLAGLYEQYF

v_call: TRBV24-1
cdr3_aa: CATSDFRQNEQFF

v_call: TRBV20-1
cdr3_aa: CSASWDEKLFF

v_call: TRBV7-9
cdr3_aa: CASSLVTGPLYEQYF

v_call: TRBV20-1
cdr3_aa: CSARKRETYNEQFF

v_call: TRBV29-1
cdr3_aa: CSVVEGRPTQNEQFF

v_call: TRBV5-1
cdr3_aa: CASSLVAGPYNEQFF

v_call: TRBV18
cdr3_aa: CASSPATSGGTYNEQFF

v_call: TRBV4-1
cdr3_aa: CASSQVDSSSYEQYF

v_call: TRBV6-1
cdr3_aa: CASSEAPDSPNEQFF

v_call: TRBV16
cdr3_aa: CASSRASWTVMNTEAFF

v_call: TRBV10-3
cdr3_aa: CAISEVTSGIAEQYF

v_call: TRBV4-1
cdr3_aa: CASSHSGGVKDTEAFF

v_call: TRBV28
cdr3_aa: CASGQGIQETQYF

v_call: TRBV11-2
cdr3_aa: CASLPAVNTGELFF

v_call: TRBV9
cdr3_aa: CASSVTGTAREKLFF

v_call: TRBV28
cdr3_aa: CASRRGQLNQPQHF

v_call: TRBV29-1
cdr3_aa: CSVMNTAKNIQYF

v_call: TRBV6-1
cdr3_aa: CASSYERPYYEQYF

v_call: TRBV7-2
cdr3_aa: CASSLDPSDYEQYF

v_call: TRBV6-5
cdr3_aa: CASSYQAAAPYEQYF

v_call: TRBV9
cdr3_aa: CASRRGSSGSPTDTQYF

v_call: TRBV6-1
cdr3_aa: CASSSPGAGANVLTF

v_call: TRBV7-2
cdr3_aa: CASSSSGTGGSYNEQFF

v_call: TRBV11-3
cdr3_aa: CASSSTGRDTQYF

v_call: TRBV10-3
cdr3_aa: CATSPLTGPYNEQFF